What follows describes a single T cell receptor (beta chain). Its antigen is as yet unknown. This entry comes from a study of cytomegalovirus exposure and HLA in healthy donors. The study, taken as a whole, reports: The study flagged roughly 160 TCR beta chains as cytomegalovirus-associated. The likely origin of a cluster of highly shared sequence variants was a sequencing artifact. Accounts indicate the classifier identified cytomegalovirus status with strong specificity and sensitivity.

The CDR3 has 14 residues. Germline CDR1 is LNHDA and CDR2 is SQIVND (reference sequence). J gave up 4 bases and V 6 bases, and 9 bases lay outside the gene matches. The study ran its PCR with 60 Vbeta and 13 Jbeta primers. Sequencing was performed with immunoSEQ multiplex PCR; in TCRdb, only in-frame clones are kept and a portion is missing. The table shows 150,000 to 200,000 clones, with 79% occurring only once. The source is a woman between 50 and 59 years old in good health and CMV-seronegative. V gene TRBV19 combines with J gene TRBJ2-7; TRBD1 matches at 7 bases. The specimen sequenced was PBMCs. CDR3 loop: CASRDPGQPYEQYF. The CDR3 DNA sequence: TGTGCCAGTAGAGACCCGGGACAGCCATACGAGCAGTACTTC.